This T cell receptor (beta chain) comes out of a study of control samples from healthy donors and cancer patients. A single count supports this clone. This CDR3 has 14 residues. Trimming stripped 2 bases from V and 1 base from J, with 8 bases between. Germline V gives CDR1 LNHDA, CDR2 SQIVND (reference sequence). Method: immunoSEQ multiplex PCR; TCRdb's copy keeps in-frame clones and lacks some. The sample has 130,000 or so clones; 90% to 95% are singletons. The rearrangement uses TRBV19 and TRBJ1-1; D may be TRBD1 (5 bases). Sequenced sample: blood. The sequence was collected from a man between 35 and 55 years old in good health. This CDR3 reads CASSIRGANTEAFF. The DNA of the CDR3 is TGTGCCAGTAGTATAAGGGGAGCGAACACTGAAGCTTTCTTT.